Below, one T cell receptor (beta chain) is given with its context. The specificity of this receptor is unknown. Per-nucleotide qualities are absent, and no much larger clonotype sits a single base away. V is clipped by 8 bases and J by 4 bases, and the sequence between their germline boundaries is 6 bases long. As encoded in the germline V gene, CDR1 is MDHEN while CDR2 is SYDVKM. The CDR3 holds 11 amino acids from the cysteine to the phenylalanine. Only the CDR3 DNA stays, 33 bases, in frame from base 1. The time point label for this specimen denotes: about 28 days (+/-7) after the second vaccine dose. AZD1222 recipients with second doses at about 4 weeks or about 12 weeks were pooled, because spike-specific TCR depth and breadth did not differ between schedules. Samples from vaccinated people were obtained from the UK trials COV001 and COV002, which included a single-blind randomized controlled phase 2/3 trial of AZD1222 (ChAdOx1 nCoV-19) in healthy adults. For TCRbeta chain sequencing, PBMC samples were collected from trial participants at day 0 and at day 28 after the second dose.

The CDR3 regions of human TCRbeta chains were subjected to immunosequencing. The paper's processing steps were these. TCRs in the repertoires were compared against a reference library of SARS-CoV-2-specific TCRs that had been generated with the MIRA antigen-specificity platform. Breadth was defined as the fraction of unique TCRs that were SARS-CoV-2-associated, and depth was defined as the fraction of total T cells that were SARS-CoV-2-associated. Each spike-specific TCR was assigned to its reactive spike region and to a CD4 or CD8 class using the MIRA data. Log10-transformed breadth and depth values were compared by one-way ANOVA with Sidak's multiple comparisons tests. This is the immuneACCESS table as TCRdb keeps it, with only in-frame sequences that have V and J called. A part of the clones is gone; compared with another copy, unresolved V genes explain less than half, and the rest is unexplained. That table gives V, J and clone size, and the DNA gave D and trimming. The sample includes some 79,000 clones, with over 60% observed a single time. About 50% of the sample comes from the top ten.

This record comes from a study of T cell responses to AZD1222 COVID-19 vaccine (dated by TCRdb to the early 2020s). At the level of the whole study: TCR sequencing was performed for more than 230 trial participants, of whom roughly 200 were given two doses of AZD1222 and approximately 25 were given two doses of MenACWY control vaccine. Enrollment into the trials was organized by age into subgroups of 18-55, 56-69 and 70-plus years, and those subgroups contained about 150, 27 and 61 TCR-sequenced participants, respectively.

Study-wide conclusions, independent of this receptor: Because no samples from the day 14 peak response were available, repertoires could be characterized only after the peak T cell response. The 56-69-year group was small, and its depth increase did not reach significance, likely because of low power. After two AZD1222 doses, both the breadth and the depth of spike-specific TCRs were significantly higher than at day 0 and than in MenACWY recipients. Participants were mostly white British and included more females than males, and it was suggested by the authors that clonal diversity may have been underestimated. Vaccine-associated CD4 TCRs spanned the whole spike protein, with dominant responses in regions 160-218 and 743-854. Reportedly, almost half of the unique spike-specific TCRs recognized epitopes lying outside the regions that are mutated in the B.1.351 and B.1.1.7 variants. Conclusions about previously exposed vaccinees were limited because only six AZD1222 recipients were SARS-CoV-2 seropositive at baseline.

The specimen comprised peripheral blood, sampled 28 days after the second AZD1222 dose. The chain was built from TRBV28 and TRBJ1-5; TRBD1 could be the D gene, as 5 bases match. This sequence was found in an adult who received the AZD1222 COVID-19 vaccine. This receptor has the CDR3 CASGQNQPQHF. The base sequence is TGTGCCAGCGGACAAAATCAGCCCCAGCATTTT.